This is a list of T cell receptor beta chains from one sample in a study of blood T cell repertoires in COVID-19. The method was immunoSEQ multiplex PCR; TCRdb's version includes in-frame clones alone and lacks a portion of them. The sample shows hundreds of thousands of clones, nearly 90% of them seen only once. The sequenced sample consisted of PBMCs or T cells enriched from blood (not recorded which). These receptor sequences come from a woman younger than 35 with acute COVID-19. Each CDR3 is given with its conserved first and last residue. D genes are given only for firm matches. Some rows have no size entry. The others give once, few or many, or a class for an expanded clone.

TRBD2	TRBJ2-7	TRBV4-1	NA	CASSQDGASGGSYEQYF	TGCGCCAGCAGCCAAGATGGAGCTAGCGGGGGCTCCTACGAGCAGTACTTC
NA	TRBJ2-7	TRBV6-5	NA	CASSLDRRFSYEQYF	TGTGCCAGCAGTCTCGACAGGCGTTTCTCCTACGAGCAGTACTTC
TRBD1	TRBJ2-3	TRBV27	NA	CASSSFQGVTSTDTQYF	TGTGCCAGCAGTTCCTTTCAGGGGGTTACTAGCACAGATACGCAGTATTTT
TRBD1	TRBJ2-5	TRBV7-2	NA	CASSLVGTGGQETQYF	TGTGCCAGCAGCTTAGTAGGGACAGGTGGCCAAGAGACCCAGTACTTC
NA	TRBJ2-5	TRBV29-1	once	CSVRLETQYF	TGCAGCGTGAGGTTAGAGACCCAGTACTTC
NA	TRBJ2-3	TRBV21-1	NA	CASSASGTGTDTQYF	TGTGCCAGCAGCGCATCCGGGACAGGCACAGATACGCAGTATTTT
TRBD2	TRBJ2-3	TRBV10-3	NA	CAISERLAGDTDTQYF	TGTGCCATCAGTGAGCGACTAGCGGGAGACACAGATACGCAGTATTTT
NA	TRBJ1-2	TRBV9	few	CASSDVSSYGYTF	TGTGCCAGCAGCGATGTGTCTTCCTATGGCTACACCTTC
NA	TRBJ1-1	TRBV29-1	NA	CSVERVMNTEAFF	TGCAGCGTTGAACGTGTTATGAACACTGAAGCTTTCTTT
NA	TRBJ1-4	TRBV19	NA	CASSRESGLEKLFF	TGTGCCAGTAGTAGGGAATCAGGGCTTGAAAAACTGTTTTTT
TRBD1	TRBJ1-5	TRBV28	NA	CASSLEGQGWGQPQHF	TGTGCCAGCAGTTTAGAGGGACAGGGGTGGGGACAGCCCCAGCATTTT
TRBD1	TRBJ1-3	TRBV3-1/TRBV3-2	NA	CASSQGDRVSGGNTIYF	TGTGCCAGCAGCCAAGGGGACAGGGTATCGGGTGGAAACACCATATATTTT
TRBD1	TRBJ2-7	TRBV7-9	NA	CASSSRDRISAFYEQYF	TGTGCCAGCAGCTCCCGGGACAGAATTTCGGCCTTCTACGAGCAGTACTTC
NA	TRBJ1-1	TRBV27	few	CASRMGGNTEAFF	TGTGCCAGCAGGATGGGGGGGAACACTGAAGCTTTCTTT
NA	TRBJ1-1	TRBV28	NA	CASSVPGSKMNTEAFF	TGTGCCAGCAGTGTACCCGGGTCGAAAATGAACACTGAAGCTTTCTTT
NA	TRBJ1-1	TRBV28	NA	CASSSFATVNTEAFF	TGTGCCAGCAGTTCATTTGCGACAGTGAACACTGAAGCTTTCTTT
NA	TRBJ1-3	TRBV28	few	CASSNPTGRSSVDTIYF	TGTGCCAGCTCTAACCCAACAGGGCGCTCGTCGGTGGACACCATATATTTT
TRBD1	TRBJ1-2	TRBV18	NA	CASSPPGTGAGSFYGYTF	TGTGCCAGCTCACCACCTGGGACAGGAGCTGGGAGTTTCTATGGCTACACCTTC
TRBD1	TRBJ2-5	TRBV28	NA	CASRTGGEETQYF	TGTGCCAGCAGGACAGGGGGCGAGGAGACCCAGTACTTC
NA	TRBJ1-5	TRBV27	NA	CASSFAGFQPQHF	TGTGCCAGCAGTTTCGCGGGTTTCCAGCCCCAGCATTTT
NA	TRBJ1-2	TRBV30	NA	CAWREAWGYTF	TGTGCCTGGAGGGAGGCCTGGGGCTACACCTTC
TRBD2	TRBJ2-1	TRBV7-8	NA	CASSLEGGRASNEQFF	TGTGCCAGCAGCTTAGAGGGCGGGAGGGCCTCCAATGAGCAGTTCTTC
NA	TRBJ1-4	TRBV19	NA	CASRRKLESNEKLFF	TGTGCCAGCCGGAGAAAATTGGAGTCTAATGAAAAACTGTTTTTT
TRBD2	TRBJ2-1	TRBV9	NA	CASSRGTSGRQNEQFF	TGTGCCAGCAGCAGAGGGACTAGCGGGAGACAGAATGAGCAGTTCTTC
NA	TRBJ1-1	TRBV4-2	NA	CASSQGRSPKSEAFF	TGTGCCAGCAGCCAAGGGAGATCACCGAAGTCTGAAGCTTTCTTT
TRBD2	TRBJ2-1	TRBV29-1	NA	CSARQGLASGEQFF	TGCAGCGCCCGCCAGGGACTAGCCTCGGGGGAGCAGTTCTTC
TRBD1	TRBJ1-5	TRBV5-1	NA	CASSPTGEGQPQHF	TGCGCCAGCAGCCCGACAGGGGAGGGTCAGCCCCAGCATTTT
NA	TRBJ2-5	TRBV20-1	once	CSASWGGEETQYF	TGCAGTGCTAGTTGGGGGGGCGAAGAGACCCAGTACTTC
NA	TRBJ1-1	TRBV15	NA	CATSRGLQALTPGRAFF	TGTGCCACCAGCAGAGGGTTGCAGGCCTTAACCCCTGGGAGGGCTTTCTTT
NA	TRBJ1-2	TRBV7-3	NA	CASSPTGTNYGYTF	TGTGCCAGCAGCCCCACAGGGACCAACTATGGCTACACCTTC
NA	TRBJ1-2	TRBV5-1	NA	CASTQRPGPDYGYTF	TGCGCCAGCACCCAACGCCCAGGGCCTGACTATGGCTACACCTTC
NA	TRBJ1-2	TRBV28	NA	CASSPLTSDSPNYGYTF	TGTGCCAGCAGTCCCCTTACATCTGACAGTCCTAACTATGGCTACACCTTC
NA	TRBJ1-6	TRBV28	NA	CATGGGGDRSPLHF	TGTGCCACCGGGGGGGGAGGGGATCGTTCACCCCTCCACTTT
NA	TRBJ1-2	TRBV6-5	many	CASSPDGDYGYTF	TGTGCCAGCAGCCCCGACGGGGACTATGGCTACACCTTC
NA	TRBJ2-1	TRBV3-1/TRBV3-2	NA	CASSPRDSTYNEQFF	TGTGCCAGCAGCCCCCGGGACTCTACCTACAATGAGCAGTTCTTC
TRBD1	TRBJ1-5	TRBV4-1	NA	CASSQGHSGTDNQPQHF	TGCGCCAGCAGCCAAGGCCACTCCGGGACAGACAATCAGCCCCAGCATTTT
NA	TRBJ1-2	TRBV5-4	NA	CASSTGTEWGYGYTF	TGTGCCAGCAGCACAGGCACGGAGTGGGGCTATGGCTACACCTTC
TRBD2	TRBJ2-3	TRBV5-1	NA	CASSLGTGGRITDTQYF	TGCGCCAGCAGCTTGGGGACGGGAGGGCGGATTACAGATACGCAGTATTTT
TRBD1	TRBJ1-2	TRBV29-1	NA	CSVDRGYGYTF	TGCAGCGTGGACAGGGGCTATGGCTACACCTTC
NA	TRBJ2-3	TRBV11-3	NA	CASSRPGGTQYF	TGTGCCAGCAGCCGCCCGGGGGGCACGCAGTATTTT
TRBD2	TRBJ2-7	TRBV18	NA	CASSRASGGVYEQYF	TGTGCCAGCTCACGAGCTAGCGGGGGAGTCTACGAGCAGTACTTC
NA	TRBJ2-5	TRBV5-1	NA	CASSLEGEAETQYF	TGCGCCAGCAGCTTGGAAGGGGAGGCAGAGACCCAGTACTTC
NA	TRBJ2-7	TRBV6-1	NA	CASSETGLYEQYF	TGTGCCAGCAGTGAAACAGGGCTCTACGAGCAGTACTTC
TRBD2	TRBJ2-4	TRBV15	NA	CATSPPIVLAVLAKNIQYF	TGTGCCACCAGCCCCCCAATAGTGCTAGCGGTGCTAGCCAAAAACATTCAGTACTTC
NA	TRBJ1-1	TRBV5-1	few	CASSPTGTEAFF	TGCGCCAGCAGCCCAACGGGGACTGAAGCTTTCTTT
NA	TRBJ1-1	TRBV5-6	NA	CASSLAAGAHFTEAFF	TGTGCCAGCAGCTTGGCCGCAGGGGCACACTTCACTGAAGCTTTCTTT
TRBD1	TRBJ1-4	TRBV28	NA	CASSFGQGLPGEKLFF	TGTGCCAGCAGTTTTGGACAGGGACTCCCGGGGGAAAAACTGTTTTTT
NA	TRBJ2-1	TRBV4-1	NA	CASSLANPGQGNPSGRDEQFF	TGCGCCAGCAGCCTGGCAAATCCGGGACAGGGCAACCCTAGCGGGCGGGATGAGCAGTTCTTC
NA	TRBJ1-1	TRBV7-3	NA	CASSLNGLTNTEAFF	TGTGCCAGCAGCTTAAACGGACTGACGAACACTGAAGCTTTCTTT
NA	TRBJ2-7	TRBV11-2	once	CASSLGQNEQYF	TGTGCCAGCAGCTTAGGTCAGAACGAGCAGTACTTC
NA	TRBJ2-1	TRBV24-1	NA	CATSDLQPRGRSYNEQFF	TGTGCCACCAGTGATTTGCAACCTCGGGGAAGATCCTACAATGAGCAGTTCTTC
TRBD2	TRBJ2-1	TRBV9	NA	CASSSRLAGGNNEQFF	TGTGCCAGCAGCTCCCGACTAGCGGGAGGCAACAATGAGCAGTTCTTC
TRBD1	TRBJ1-2	TRBV19	NA	CASRSPGQGKNGYTF	TGTGCCAGTAGATCACCGGGACAGGGAAAAAATGGCTACACCTTC
TRBD1	TRBJ1-6	TRBV6-5	NA	CASSYLGQGEHSPLHF	TGTGCCAGCAGTTATTTGGGACAGGGGGAACATTCACCCCTCCACTTT
NA	TRBJ2-1	TRBV28	NA	CASGGSGHEQFF	TGTGCCAGTGGGGGCAGCGGCCATGAGCAGTTCTTC
NA	TRBJ2-6	TRBV24-1	NA	CATSAPGGDSGANVLTF	TGTGCCACCAGTGCCCCCGGGGGAGACTCTGGGGCCAACGTCCTGACTTTC
NA	TRBJ1-5	TRBV21-1	NA	CASSKGTRLQDQPQHF	TGTGCCAGCAGCAAAGGGACCCGCCTACAGGATCAGCCCCAGCATTTT
TRBD1	TRBJ1-2	TRBV11-3	NA	CASSLGGSGQPNYGYTF	TGTGCCAGCAGCTTAGGGGGTTCGGGACAGCCAAACTATGGCTACACCTTC
NA	TRBJ2-7	TRBV7-9	NA	CASSISTGFGLSEQYF	TGTGCCAGCAGCATTAGCACGGGGTTTGGTCTGTCCGAGCAGTACTTC